This passage covers 27 T cell receptor beta chains from one sample sequenced in a study of blood T cell repertoires in COVID-19 (TCRdb year 2020). Libraries were built with the immunoSEQ multiplex PCR assay. This immuneACCESS table, as held by TCRdb, lists in-frame sequences with V and J called but not all clones. Of the missing ones, under half trace to an unresolved V gene in checked studies; the others have no known cause. For this sample there are a few hundred thousand clones; 85% to 90% appear just once. Around 1.9% of the sample is held by the ten biggest clonotypes. Sequenced input: PBMCs or T cells enriched from blood (not recorded which). These receptors originate from a woman aged 35 to 49 who had recovered from COVID-19.

The rearrangement uses TRBV15 and TRBJ2-4; 12 bases align to TRBD1. In germline, CDR1 is LNHNV, CDR2 YYDKDF (reference sequence). After removal of 1 base from V and 8 bases from J, the junction contained 6 bases not matched to a gene. CDR3 length: 16 amino acids. The CDR3 region has the DNA TGTGCCACCAGCAGAGTGCGGGACAGGGGGCAAGACATTCAGTACTTC. Encoded protein: CATSRVRDRGQDIQYF.

This chain's CDR3 is CASIGVAGGNGELFF. The CDR3 DNA reads as TGTGCCAGTATCGGGGTAGCGGGAGGGAACGGGGAGCTGTTTTTT. The chain employs TRBV19 and TRBJ2-2, with TRBD2 identical over 11 bases. Per germline, CDR1 LNHDA and CDR2 SQIVND (reference sequence). With 7 bases clipped from V and 7 bases from J, the junction kept 8 bases outside the gene matches. The CDR3 is 15 amino acids.

V and J are TRBV5-1 and TRBJ1-1; D might be TRBD1 (6 bases). Germline CDR1 reads SGHRS; CDR2 reads YFSETQ. CDR3 length: 15 amino acids. Trimming removed 0 bases at V and 4 bases at J, with 13 bases between. The CDR3, as DNA: TGCGCCAGCAGCTTGGAGTGGTACAGGGCCACTGAAGCTTTCTTT. Translated: CASSLEWYRATEAFF.

The chain uses TRBV18 and TRBJ1-1; 7 bases fit TRBD1. CDR1 is KGHSH, CDR2 LQKENI, per germline. The CDR3 totals 15 residues. Trimming cost V 6 bases and J 1 base; bases outside gene matches: 8. The CDR3 region is CASSLQTGKNTEAFF. DNA of the CDR3: TGTGCCAGCTCCCTCCAGACAGGGAAGAACACTGAAGCTTTCTTT.

The chain has TRBV13 and TRBJ1-4, with 8 bases identical to TRBD1. J lost 7 bases, V lost 2 bases, and 3 bases had no gene match. Germline V lookup: CDR1 PRHDT, CDR2 FYEKMQ (reference sequence). The CDR3 extends over 14 amino acids. CDR3 protein: CASSLQGAGEKLFF. In DNA, the CDR3 is TGTGCCAGCAGCTTACAGGGGGCGGGTGAAAAACTGTTTTTT.

The chain has TRBV6-1 and TRBJ1-5; TRBD1 might be the D (5 bases). This CDR3 comprises 15 residues. CDR1 is MNHNS, CDR2 SASEGT, per germline. Between the trimmed V and J ends, which lost 5 bases and 0 bases, there was a span of 11 bases. This chain's CDR3 is CASSSGGDSNQPQHF. CDR3 coding DNA: TGTGCCAGCAGTTCTGGAGGGGATAGCAATCAGCCCCAGCATTTT.

The count of this clone is one. CDR3 amino acids: CASSVGWEESDTGELFF. CDR3 sequence (DNA): TGTGCCAGCAGCGTTGGGTGGGAGGAGTCGGACACCGGGGAGCTGTTTTTT. The rearrangement joins TRBV9 to TRBJ2-2, with D possibly TRBD2 on 6 matching bases. This CDR3 is 17 amino acids long. The germline V and J ends were trimmed by 2 bases and 3 bases, with 17 bases remaining between them. CDR1 and CDR2 from the germline V gene are SGDLS and YYNGEE.

The chain has TRBV5-6 and TRBJ2-7; D is perhaps TRBD1 (5 bases). Trimming left V 2 bases short and J 3 bases short, with 21 bases between. The CDR3 sequence is 17 residues long. Germline values: CDR1 SGHDT, CDR2 YYEEEE. For the CDR3, the DNA is TGTGCCAGCAGCTTAGGGGTGAGGCAGGGTTTTTTCTACGAGCAGTACTTC. It translates to CASSLGVRQGFFYEQYF.

The chain couples TRBV5-5 to TRBJ2-3; TRBD1 aligns across 7 bases. The CDR3 has 16 amino acids. J gave up 0 bases and V 4 bases, and 8 bases lay outside the gene matches. Germline CDR1 is SGHKS and CDR2 is YYEKEE (reference sequence). The CDR3 spells CASSLSTGVSTDTQYF. The CDR3 nucleotides read TGTGCCAGCAGCCTTAGTACAGGGGTGAGCACAGATACGCAGTATTTT.

The chain has TRBV29-1 and TRBJ2-4, with D perhaps TRBD2 (5 bases). V was trimmed by 4 bases and J by 6 bases, leaving 19 bases between them. The CDR3 covers 15 residues. CDR1 is SQVTM and CDR2 is ANQGSEA in the germline V gene. The CDR3 is CSVVDVARGGNIQYF. The CDR3 DNA reads TGCAGCGTTGTAGATGTAGCGAGAGGAGGAAACATTCAGTACTTC. The full variable domain, completed using reference TRBV29-1 and TRBJ2-4, is SAVISQKPSRDICQRGTSLTIQCQVDSQVTMMFWYRQQPGQSLTLIATANQGSEATYESGFVIDKFPISRPNLTFSTLTVSNMSPEDSSIYLCSVVDVARGGNIQYFGAGTRLSVL.

The chain employs TRBV30 and TRBJ1-3; D gene uncertain. Germline CDR1 and CDR2: GTSNPN and SVGIG (reference sequence). The germline V and J ends were trimmed by 2 bases and 0 bases, with 8 bases remaining between them. This CDR3 has 14 residues. The CDR3 DNA reads as TGTGCCTGGAGTCCGGTACTCTCTGGAAACACCATATATTTT. It codes for CAWSPVLSGNTIYF.

The genes are TRBV10-2 and TRBJ2-7; TRBD1 matches at 8 bases. V shed 8 bases and J 4 bases; nucleotides not matched to a gene: 4. The CDR3 covers 12 residues. Germline CDR1 and CDR2: WSHSY and SAAADI. The CDR3 bases are TGCGCCAGCGGACAGGGAGCTTACGAGCAGTACTTC. It specifies CASGQGAYEQYF.

The chain is built from TRBV6-1 and TRBJ1-2; a weak D match, TRBD1 (5 bases). Trimming shortened V by 7 bases and J by 0 bases, and 9 bases separated the two germline ends. This CDR3 has 13 amino acids. Germline lookup yields CDR1 MNHNS and CDR2 SASEGT. CDR3 in DNA: TGTGCCAGCAAGACAGACCCTAACTATGGCTACACCTTC. It is translated as CASKTDPNYGYTF.

This chain links TRBV19 with TRBJ2-7, with TRBD2 identical over 7 bases. Trimming took 4 bases from V and 4 from J; bases not matched to a gene: 13. Per the germline V gene, CDR1 is LNHDA and CDR2 is SQIVND (reference sequence). The CDR3 is 16 residues long. The CDR3 loop reads CASSKELAMGIYEQYF. Written as DNA, the CDR3 is TGTGCCAGTAGTAAAGAACTAGCGATGGGGATATACGAGCAGTACTTC.

CDR3 nucleotides: TGTGCCAGCTCACCAGTTGGGCAGTTCAATCAGCCCCAGCATTTT. Its translation is CASSPVGQFNQPQHF. The rearrangement uses TRBV18 and TRBJ1-5; D remains ambiguous. From germline, CDR1 is KGHSH and CDR2 LQKENI. The CDR3 has 15 residues. Trimming removed 2 bases at V and 3 bases at J, with 11 bases between.

This chain links TRBV7-8 with TRBJ1-3; D unresolved. The CDR3 is made up of 13 amino acids. Trimming cost V 8 bases and J 1 base, with 9 bases left between them. The V gene's germline CDR1 is SGHVS and CDR2 FQNEAQ. CDR3 region: CASRRDSGNTIYF. CDR3 nucleotides: TGTGCCAGCCGACGGGATTCTGGAAACACCATATATTTT.

The V gene is TRBV6-2 or TRBV6-3, the J gene TRBJ2-3; 11 bases match TRBD2. The junction had 9 bases not matched to a gene; V was cut back by 5 bases and J by 5 bases. Germline CDR1 and CDR2: MNHEY and SVGEGT. The CDR3 runs 16 residues. The CDR3 reads CASSQLAGVIGDTQYF. The CDR3 bases are TGTGCCAGCAGTCAACTAGCGGGAGTAATTGGAGATACGCAGTATTTT.

V usage is TRBV9 and J usage is TRBJ2-1, with 7 bases aligning to TRBD2. CDR3 length: 16 residues. V trimming: 0 bases; J trimming: 2 bases; junction bases outside the gene matches: 5. Germline V gives CDR1 SGDLS, CDR2 YYNGEE. The CDR3 region has the DNA TGTGCCAGCAGCGTAGGTAGCGGGTTAACCTACAATGAGCAGTTCTTC. Translation: CASSVGSGLTYNEQFF.

The genes are TRBV2 and TRBJ2-1; the match to TRBD2 covers 10 bases. There are 15 residues in the CDR3. CDR1 and CDR2 (germline): SNHLY, FYNNEI. V was pared by 11 bases and J by 4 bases, with 11 bases of the junction left unmatched. CDR3 nucleotides: TGTGCCGGGGGCAGCGGGAGGGCCATGTACAATGAGCAGTTCTTC. Protein sequence: CAGGSGRAMYNEQFF.

The rearrangement links TRBV23-1 to TRBJ2-7, with TRBD2 identical over 8 bases. TRBV23-1 is placed among ORFs of uncertain function. V was pared by 0 bases and J by 2 bases, with 27 bases of the junction left unmatched. The CDR3 is made up of 23 amino acids. This chain's CDR3 is CASSQSRLKTTDWREAPAYEQYF. In nucleotides, the CDR3 is TGCGCCAGCAGTCAATCCCGGTTAAAAACGACAGACTGGCGGGAGGCCCCGGCCTACGAGCAGTACTTC.

The V gene is TRBV12-3 or TRBV12-4, the J gene TRBJ1-1; D is possibly TRBD1 (5 bases). The CDR3 contains 12 residues. With 3 bases removed from V and 9 bases from J, the gap between germline ends came to 11 bases. The CDR3 loop is CASSFGGTQAFF. The CDR3 region has the DNA TGTGCCAGCAGTTTTGGCGGGACGCAAGCTTTCTTT.

CDR3 protein: CASSPAGGASYNSPLHF. CDR3 in DNA: TGTGCCAGCAGCCCAGCTGGGGGCGCCTCCTATAATTCACCCCTCCACTTT. The chain couples TRBV13 to TRBJ1-6; weak D call: TRBD1 (6 bases). Trimming removed 5 bases at V and 0 bases at J, with 14 bases between. Per the germline V gene, CDR1 is PRHDT and CDR2 is FYEKMQ (reference sequence). This CDR3 has 17 residues.

J is TRBJ1-3 and V is TRBV2; D not resolved. Trimming took 6 bases from V and 4 from J, leaving 7 bases between them. The CDR3 loop spans 12 amino acids. The germline V gene encodes CDR1 SNHLY and CDR2 FYNNEI. The CDR3 protein is CASRFQGNTIYF. The CDR3 coding sequence is TGTGCCAGCAGATTTCAGGGAAACACCATATATTTT.

The rearrangement joins TRBV6-2 or TRBV6-3 to TRBJ1-6; no clear D. The CDR3 has 12 residues. The germline gives CDR1 MNHEY, CDR2 SVGEGT. Deletions cut 4 bases from V and 13 bases from J, with 11 bases between. This chain's CDR3 is CASSSQSRPLHF. CDR3 coding DNA: TGTGCCAGCAGTTCCCAGAGCAGGCCCCTCCACTTT.

The V and J genes are TRBV2 and TRBJ1-2, with D maybe TRBD1 (5 bases). Trimming left V 3 bases short and J 3 bases short, with 11 bases between. Germline CDR1 and CDR2: SNHLY and FYNNEI. The CDR3 consists of 14 residues. The CDR3 DNA is TGTGCCAGCAGTGATTCAGGGAAAGACTATGGCTACACCTTC. It translates to CASSDSGKDYGYTF.

The chain carries TRBV10-3 and TRBJ2-2; 7 bases map to TRBD1. The junction had 7 bases not matched to a gene; V was cut back by 9 bases and J by 6 bases. Germline CDR1 is ENHRY and CDR2 is SYGVKD. The CDR3 is 13 residues long. The CDR3 protein is CAITVGQPGELFF. CDR3 coding DNA: TGTGCCATTACTGTGGGACAGCCCGGGGAGCTGTTTTTT.

This clone was counted a few times. V usage is TRBV5-8 and J usage is TRBJ2-7; the D gene is possibly TRBD2 (5 bases). Trimming took 4 bases from V and 4 from J, leaving 12 bases between them. The CDR3 is 13 amino acids. Per the germline V gene, CDR1 is SGHTS and CDR2 is YDEGEE. The CDR3 here is CASSDRTLYEQYF. The CDR3 region has the DNA TGTGCCAGCAGCGACCGGACTTTATACGAGCAGTACTTC.